Presented here are 15 T cell receptor beta chains from one specimen sequenced in a study of cytomegalovirus exposure and HLA in healthy donors. The PCR used 60 Vbeta and 13 Jbeta primers. Some clones are missing from TCRdb's copy, which holds only in-frame ones; the method was immunoSEQ multiplex PCR. Here the sample spans about 120,000 clones, 60% to 85% being singletons. Source material: PBMCs. These receptors were obtained from a woman between 18 and 29 years old in good health and CMV-seronegative.

The chain joins TRBV2 to TRBJ1-2, with 10 bases aligning to TRBD1. The CDR3 has 13 residues. Germline V CDR1 and CDR2: SNHLY, FYNNEI. V trimming: 5 bases; J trimming: 8 bases; junction bases outside the gene matches: 5. In DNA form, the CDR3 reads TGTGCCAGCAGTCAGACAGGGGGCTGGGGCTACACCTTC. Its translation is CASSQTGGWGYTF.

This clone was recorded a few times. The chain has TRBV7-9 and TRBJ1-1; D not resolved. The CDR3 is 12 residues long. CDR1 and CDR2 (germline): SEHNR, FQNEAQ (reference sequence). V lost 6 bases and J lost 7, with 12 bases in between. The CDR3 DNA sequence: TGTGCCAGCAGTTCCGCCCGGGTTGAAGCTTTCTTT. Translation gives CASSSARVEAFF.

V and J are TRBV6-1 and TRBJ1-4; D unclear. The CDR3 has 13 residues. Germline V gene sequence: CDR1 MNHNS, CDR2 SASEGT. V was trimmed by 8 bases and J by 0 bases, leaving 7 bases between them. Written as DNA, the CDR3 is TGTGCCAGCGCCCGGGCAACTAATGAAAAACTGTTTTTT. Its protein product is CASARATNEKLFF.

The rearrangement uses TRBV2 and TRBJ1-1, with 9 nucleotides matching TRBD1. Germline CDR1 is SNHLY and CDR2 is FYNNEI. V shed 2 bases and J 5 bases; nucleotides not matched to a gene: 9. This CDR3 is built from 16 residues. The chain's CDR3 is CASSESTQGARTEAFF. The CDR3 DNA reads TGTGCCAGCAGTGAATCTACACAGGGGGCGCGGACTGAAGCTTTCTTT.

The chain recombines TRBV4-1 with TRBJ1-1; D remains ambiguous. Germline V lookup: CDR1 MGHRA, CDR2 YSYEKL. Deletions cut 1 base from V and 1 base from J, with 10 bases between. The length of the CDR3 is 15 residues. CDR3: CASSQGRGWNTEAFF. The CDR3 bases are TGCGCCAGCAGCCAAGGGCGAGGGTGGAACACTGAAGCTTTCTTT.

This chain joins TRBV6-1 and TRBJ1-2; 9 bases agree with TRBD1. Germline V CDR1 and CDR2: MNHNS, SASEGT. V lost 6 bases, J lost 6 bases, and 8 bases stayed unmatched. The CDR3 runs to 14 residues. CDR3 nucleotides: TGTGCCAGCAGGTTTTCCGGGACAGGGAATGGCTACACCTTC. This codes for CASRFSGTGNGYTF.

J is TRBJ1-2 and V is TRBV28, with D possibly being TRBD1 (5 bases). The CDR3 is made up of 15 amino acids. With 1 base removed from V and 3 bases from J, the gap between germline ends came to 12 bases. CDR1 MDHEN and CDR2 SYDVKM come from the germline V gene. CDR3 sequence (DNA): TGTGCCAGCAGTTTATACCAGGGCAACTACTATGGCTACACCTTC. Translated, it gives CASSLYQGNYYGYTF.

The chain combines TRBV6-1 with TRBJ2-3; 15 bases are a match to TRBD2. V gave up 4 bases and J gave up 6 bases; unmatched junction bases: 8. The CDR3 consists of 17 residues. CDR1 is MNHNS, CDR2 SASEGT, per germline. The CDR3 coding sequence is TGTGCCAGCAGTGCTGGGACTAGCGGGGGGTTCAGGGATACGCAGTATTTT. It yields the protein CASSAGTSGGFRDTQYF.

The CDR3 protein is CAFPGGGGGTDTQYF. The CDR3 region has the DNA TGTGCCTTTCCTGGTGGGGGCGGCGGAACAGATACGCAGTATTTT. The V gene is TRBV30, the J gene TRBJ2-3, with a possible D match to TRBD1 (6 bases). The CDR3 loop spans 15 amino acids. The germline V gene encodes CDR1 GTSNPN and CDR2 SVGIG (reference sequence). The V end lost 7 bases, the J end lost 3 bases, and 20 bases lay between the germline ends.

As to this clone: A junction boundary mismatches the germline segment, possibly from a read error. The chain recombines TRBV7-9 with TRBJ2-7; D unresolved. This CDR3 has 12 amino acids. The germline CDR1 and CDR2 sequences are SEHNR and FQNEAQ (reference sequence). The CDR3 DNA reads TGTTCCAGCAGCGTTCACATGAACGAGCAGTACTTC. Amino acid sequence: CSSSVHMNEQYF. The whole variable domain, filled in from reference TRBV7-9 and TRBJ2-7, reads DTGVSQNPRHKITKRGQNVTFRCDPISEHNRLYWYRQTLGQGPEFLTYFQNEAQLEKSRLLSDRFSAERPKGSFSTLEIQRTEQGDSAMYLCSSSVHMNEQYFGPGTRLTVT.

V and J are TRBV7-2 and TRBJ2-1, with D maybe TRBD2 (6 bases). Trimming pared 5 bases from V and 4 bases from J, leaving 12 bases between. This CDR3 is 14 amino acids long. Per germline, CDR1 SGHTA and CDR2 FQGNSA. The CDR3 sequence is CASSRGGAYNEQFF. CDR3 in DNA: TGTGCCAGCAGCCGTGGCGGGGCGTACAATGAGCAGTTCTTC.

This clone has a single count. V and J are TRBV6-4 and TRBJ1-1; 7 nucleotides line up with TRBD1. Unmatched junction bases numbered 8, after V lost 7 bases and J lost 0 bases. The CDR3 runs to 15 residues. Per germline, CDR1 MRHNA and CDR2 SNTAGT. CDR3 protein: CASTADRALNTEAFF. The CDR3 nucleotides are TGTGCCAGCACCGCTGACAGGGCGTTGAACACTGAAGCTTTCTTT.

This clone was observed a handful of times. This rearrangement joins TRBV5-1 to TRBJ2-7; 7 positions agree with TRBD1. Germline assignment: CDR1 SGHRS and CDR2 YFSETQ. V lost 4 bases, J lost 7 bases, and 8 bases stayed unmatched. The CDR3 is 13 residues long. As DNA, the CDR3 is TGCGCCAGCAGCATGGGACAGTTGTGGGAGCAGTACTTC. Residues: CASSMGQLWEQYF. Variable domain in full (rest from reference TRBV5-1 and TRBJ2-7): KAGVTQTPRYLIKTRGQQVTLSCSPISGHRSVSWYQQTPGQGLQFLFEYFSETQRNKGNFPGRFSGRQFSNSRSEMNVSTLELGDSALYLCASSMGQLWEQYFGPGTRLTVT.

The CDR3 region has the DNA TGTGCCAGCAGTGTGTCTCGGGGGGCGGCCCGCTCCTACGAGCAGTACTTC. Translating gives CASSVSRGAARSYEQYF. V usage is TRBV6-1 and J usage is TRBJ2-7, with D possibly being TRBD2 (7 bases). V lost 4 bases to trimming and J lost 0 bases, with 19 bases between them. CDR1 MNHNS and CDR2 SASEGT come from the germline V gene. The CDR3 length is 17 residues.

Only one count was recorded for this clone. The chain is built from TRBV29-1 and TRBJ1-2, with D hard to call. Deletions cut 4 bases from V and 8 bases from J, with 14 bases between. This CDR3 has 12 residues. Germline V gives CDR1 SQVTM, CDR2 ANQGSEA. CDR3 sequence: CSVASESPGYTF. DNA of the CDR3: TGCAGCGTTGCGTCGGAGAGCCCGGGCTACACCTTC.